This note documents a single T cell receptor beta chain sequence. Method: immunoSEQ multiplex PCR; TCRdb's copy keeps in-frame clones and lacks some. Of roughly 17,000 clones in the sample, more than 75% were seen once. V shed 1 base, J shed 5 bases, and the junction held 8 bases outside the gene matches. This CDR3 comprises 17 residues. Germline V gene sequence: CDR1 SGHTA, CDR2 FQGNSA. The sample belongs to a study of T cell changes during pregnancy in multiple sclerosis. The V and J genes are TRBV7-2 and TRBJ2-2; 9 bases map to TRBD2. The clonotype was recovered from a female donor with multiple sclerosis, enrolled in a pregnancy study. This specimen consisted of CD8+ T cells from peripheral blood mononuclear cells, obtained after pregnancy. CDR3 loop: CASSLEGSGGRTGELFF. The CDR3 DNA reads as TGTGCCAGCAGCTTAGAGGGTAGCGGGGGAAGAACCGGGGAGCTGTTTTTT.